The next 30 T cell receptor beta chains were all read from a single sample in a study of blood T cell repertoires in COVID-19. Generated by immunoSEQ multiplex PCR, the TCRdb table keeps only in-frame clones and is missing some. The repertoire holds 200,000 to 250,000 clones, under 90% seen once, with 3% to 4% in the top ten. The specimen sequenced was peripheral blood. Receptors originate from an elderly woman with acute or convalescent COVID-19.

The chain links TRBV11-3 to TRBJ1-1, with a tentative D call TRBD1 (6 bases). Germline V CDR1 and CDR2: SGHNT, YENEEA. There are 12 residues in the CDR3. Deletions cut 2 bases from V and 8 bases from J, with 9 bases between. The CDR3 coding sequence is TGTGCCAGCAGCTTACGGGACAAGGAAGCTTTCTTT. Its protein is CASSLRDKEAFF.

The chain joins TRBV2 to TRBJ2-7, with TRBD2 identical over 7 bases. Germline loops: CDR1 SNHLY, CDR2 FYNNEI. This CDR3 is 16 amino acids long. V shed 1 base, J shed 7 bases, and the junction held 13 bases outside the gene matches. The DNA for the CDR3 is TGTGCCAGCAGTGAAGGGGTCCGGGCACGGGGAGGGGAGCAGTACTTC. Residues: CASSEGVRARGGEQYF.

This chain joins TRBV28 and TRBJ1-4; D is uncertain. The germline CDR1 and CDR2 sequences are MDHEN and SYDVKM. This CDR3 is built from 14 residues. V dropped 6 bases and J dropped 8 bases, with 16 bases sitting between them. The CDR3, as DNA: TGTGCCAGCAGGTTAAAGTTTGGAGGGGAAAAACTGTTTTTT. Residues: CASRLKFGGEKLFF.

The V and J genes are TRBV5-1 and TRBJ1-3; weak D call: TRBD1 (5 bases). V was pared by 4 bases and J by 0 bases, with 8 bases between. This CDR3 contains 14 residues. Germline V CDR1 and CDR2: SGHRS, YFSETQ. CDR3 protein: CASSDSRSGNTIYF. As DNA, the CDR3 is TGCGCCAGCAGCGACAGCCGCTCTGGAAACACCATATATTTT.

The chain employs TRBV7-9 and TRBJ2-2; 10 bases match TRBD1. Germline-derived CDR1 and CDR2 are SEHNR and FQNEAQ (reference sequence). V shed 4 bases and J 2 bases; nucleotides not matched to a gene: 4. The CDR3 has 16 amino acids. The CDR3 DNA sequence: TGTGCCAGCAGCTACCGGGACAGGGGTAACACCGGGGAGCTGTTTTTT. Translation gives CASSYRDRGNTGELFF.

This sequence joins TRBV5-1 and TRBJ1-3; maybe TRBD1 (6 bases). From germline, CDR1 is SGHRS and CDR2 YFSETQ. Trimming took off 0 bases at V and 0 bases at J, with 10 bases between the two ends. The CDR3 is 16 amino acids. CDR3: CASSLAGQFSGNTIYF. As DNA, the CDR3 is TGCGCCAGCAGCTTGGCCGGACAGTTCTCTGGAAACACCATATATTTT.

The chain recombines TRBV5-1 with TRBJ1-6; D may be TRBD1 (5 bases). CDR1 is SGHRS, CDR2 YFSETQ, per germline. The CDR3 covers 17 residues. V lost 5 bases, J lost 0 bases, and 15 bases lay in between. The CDR3, as DNA: TGCGCCAGCAGGGATGATCTAGGGGTCTCCTATAATTCACCCCTCCACTTT. As protein: CASRDDLGVSYNSPLHF. Together with reference TRBV5-1 and TRBJ1-6, the CDR3 gives the full variable domain: KAGVTQTPRYLIKTRGQQVTLSCSPISGHRSVSWYQQTPGQGLQFLFEYFSETQRNKGNFPGRFSGRQFSNSRSEMNVSTLELGDSALYLCASRDDLGVSYNSPLHFGNGTRLTVT.

This chain uses TRBV21-1 with TRBJ2-7; TRBD1, the D gene given by the table, was not confirmed from the DNA. TRBV21-1 is designated a pseudogene. The CDR3 runs to 14 residues. The CDR3 is CASTPDRVNYEQYF. The CDR3 DNA reads TGTGCCAGCACTCCGGACAGGGTAAACTACGAGCAGTACTTC.

V is TRBV2 and J is TRBJ1-5; possibly TRBD1 for D (6 bases). Deletions cut 7 bases from V and 3 bases from J, with 7 bases between. Germline V gene data show CDR1 as SNHLY and CDR2 as FYNNEI. The CDR3 is made up of 12 amino acids. In nucleotides, the CDR3 is TGTGCCAGCAACAGGGACAATCAGCCCCAGCATTTT. It yields the protein CASNRDNQPQHF.

This clone appeared once. The chain links TRBV28 to TRBJ1-1, with a possible D match to TRBD1 (6 bases). Trimming took 4 bases from V and 4 from J, leaving 19 bases between them. Germline loops: CDR1 MDHEN, CDR2 SYDVKM. The CDR3 is 16 amino acids. CDR3 sequence (DNA): TGTGCCAGCAGTTCTTCCATCAGGGGTTGGGGCACTGAAGCTTTCTTT. This sequence encodes CASSSSIRGWGTEAFF.

This sequence joins TRBV30 and TRBJ1-4; perhaps TRBD1 as D (6 bases). Trimming removed 3 bases from V and 10 bases from J, with 21 bases in between. The CDR3 runs to 15 residues. Germline V gene sequence: CDR1 GTSNPN, CDR2 SVGIG (reference sequence). DNA of the CDR3: TGTGCCTGGAGCGCCTCGGGGACCTTAGGGGGAAAACTGTTTTTT. This sequence encodes CAWSASGTLGGKLFF.

The chain has TRBV7-2 and TRBJ1-4; possibly TRBD1 for D (5 bases). Trimming took 5 bases from V and 8 from J, leaving 21 bases between them. There are 16 residues in the CDR3. CDR1 is SGHTA, CDR2 FQGNSA, per germline. This chain's CDR3 is CASSPLSRRGREKLFF. CDR3 DNA: TGTGCCAGCAGCCCCCTTAGTCGTCGGGGGAGGGAAAAACTGTTTTTT.

This clone has only a few counts. The chain couples TRBV7-2 to TRBJ2-1, with TRBD2 as a possible D gene (6 bases). CDR1 and CDR2 (germline): SGHTA, FQGNSA. The CDR3 covers 13 residues. Trimming cost V 8 bases and J 9 bases, with 17 bases left between them. The CDR3 DNA reads TGTGCCAGCCGGGAGACCAACTCGGGTGAGCAGTTCTTC. Its protein is CASRETNSGEQFF.

The V call is TRBV19, the J call TRBJ2-5; 9 positions agree with TRBD1. The germline gives CDR1 LNHDA, CDR2 SQIVND (reference sequence). The CDR3 totals 13 residues. V dropped 7 bases and J dropped 5; count of bases not matched to a gene: 5. CDR3 in DNA: TGTGCCAGTAAGGACAGGGGTAGGGAGACCCAGTACTTC. Encoded protein: CASKDRGRETQYF.

The chain uses TRBV19 and TRBJ1-5; TRBD1 aligns across 9 bases. V lost 7 bases, J lost 0 bases, and 7 bases stayed unmatched. Per the germline V gene, CDR1 is LNHDA and CDR2 is SQIVND (reference sequence). The CDR3 runs 16 residues. CDR3 sequence: CASTLDRGYSNQPQHF. Written as DNA, the CDR3 is TGTGCCAGTACCCTGGACAGGGGATATAGCAATCAGCCCCAGCATTTT.

This clone is a singleton in its sample. The chain uses TRBV6-2 or TRBV6-3 and TRBJ1-2; 9 positions match TRBD1. Per the germline V gene, CDR1 is MNHEY and CDR2 is SVGEGT. The junction had 9 bases not matched to a gene; V was cut back by 0 bases and J by 7 bases. The CDR3 is 16 amino acids. CDR3 bases: TGTGCCAGCAGTTACTCGTTGGGACAGGGAGCAGGTGGCTACACCTTC. Its translation: CASSYSLGQGAGGYTF.

J is TRBJ2-5 and V is TRBV9; tentative D call: TRBD2 (5 bases). Germline values: CDR1 SGDLS, CDR2 YYNGEE. Trimming left V 0 bases short and J 3 bases short, with 12 bases between. The CDR3 has 15 amino acids. CDR3 in DNA: TGTGCCAGCAGCGTAGCTATCGGGGTCGAAGAGACCCAGTACTTC. Its translation: CASSVAIGVEETQYF.

The V gene is TRBV6-5, the J gene TRBJ1-4, with a tentative D call TRBD1 (6 bases). Germline assignment: CDR1 MNHEY and CDR2 SVGAGI. V lost 6 bases and J lost 14, with 16 bases in between. The CDR3 sequence is 12 residues long. The CDR3 region has the DNA TGTGCCAGCAGATCCCTCGGCCAGGGGCTGTTTTTT. Protein product: CASRSLGQGLFF.

J is TRBJ2-2 and V is TRBV11-3; possibly TRBD2 for D (5 bases). The CDR3 extends over 14 amino acids. The germline gives CDR1 SGHNT, CDR2 YENEEA. The germline V and J ends were trimmed by 7 bases and 7 bases, with 16 bases remaining between them. This CDR3 is CASTNRGKGGELFF. The CDR3 DNA reads as TGTGCCAGCACCAATCGGGGAAAAGGCGGGGAGCTGTTTTTT.

The rearrangement joins TRBV3-1 (or the pseudogene TRBV3-2) to TRBJ1-3; D not certain. This CDR3 is 16 amino acids long. CDR1 is LGHDT and CDR2 is YNNKEL in the germline V gene (reference sequence). V gave up 4 bases and J gave up 0 bases, with 13 bases separating them. This CDR3 reads CASSRLGGSSGNTIYF. In nucleotides, the CDR3 is TGTGCCAGCAGCCGCCTAGGCGGTTCCTCTGGAAACACCATATATTTT.

The rearrangement joins TRBV27 to TRBJ2-7; tentative D call: TRBD2 (7 bases). Trimming left V 7 bases short and J 5 bases short, with 24 bases between. CDR1 MNHEY and CDR2 SMNVEV come from the germline V gene (reference sequence). The CDR3 runs to 16 residues. CDR3: CASTRWGGAETHEQYF. The CDR3 bases are TGTGCCAGCACCAGATGGGGGGGGGCGGAGACCCACGAGCAGTACTTC.

The J gene is TRBJ2-1, the V gene TRBV19, with TRBD1 matching 9 bases. V lost 6 bases and J lost 6; bases outside the gene matches: 3. Germline CDR1 LNHDA, CDR2 SQIVND (reference sequence). The length of the CDR3 is 13 residues. The CDR3 coding sequence is TGTGCCAGTAGACGGACAGGGGCCAATGAGCAGTTCTTC. It translates to CASRRTGANEQFF.

The J gene is TRBJ1-1, the V gene TRBV29-1; possible D gene TRBD1, 6 bases. The V gene's germline CDR1 is SQVTM and CDR2 ANQGSEA. There are 13 residues in the CDR3. V lost 6 bases and J lost 4, with 15 bases in between. CDR3 residues: CSVGEGGGTEAFF. In DNA, the CDR3 is TGCAGCGTGGGGGAGGGGGGCGGCACTGAAGCTTTCTTT.

This clone was seen a handful of times. The J gene is TRBJ1-5, the V gene TRBV7-2; D unresolved. Germline V gene lookup returns CDR1 SGHTA and CDR2 FQGNSA. The CDR3 consists of 16 residues. Trimming shortened V by 2 bases and J by 6 bases, and 17 bases separated the two germline ends. CDR3 in DNA: TGTGCCAGCAGCTTAAGCCTAAGAGGCGGAGCTCAGCCCCAGCATTTT. This encodes CASSLSLRGGAQPQHF.

The V gene is TRBV7-9, the J gene TRBJ1-1, with D unclear. Between the trimmed V and J ends, which lost 0 bases and 0 bases, there was a span of 8 bases. This CDR3 contains 15 residues. The germline V gene has CDR1 SEHNR and CDR2 FQNEAQ (reference sequence). CDR3 residues: CASSLASGLNTEAFF. DNA for the CDR3: TGTGCCAGCAGCTTAGCGTCGGGGTTGAACACTGAAGCTTTCTTT.

The V call is TRBV4-1, the J call TRBJ2-1, with 8 bases aligning to TRBD2. CDR3 length: 15 residues. V was clipped by 1 base and J by 4 bases; unmatched bases: 3. Germline V lookup: CDR1 MGHRA, CDR2 YSYEKL. For the CDR3, the DNA is TGCGCCAGCAGCCAAGGAGCGGGGGAGTACAATGAGCAGTTCTTC. Residues: CASSQGAGEYNEQFF.

J is TRBJ2-3 and V is TRBV9; 12 positions match TRBD2. The V segment lost 10 bases and the J segment 0 bases; nucleotides outside the gene matches: 6. CDR3 length equals 15 residues. Germline loops: CDR1 SGDLS, CDR2 YYNGEE. Written as DNA, the CDR3 is TGTGCCGGGGCTAGCGGGGGGGCTAGCACAGATACGCAGTATTTT. Amino acids: CAGASGGASTDTQYF.

V gene TRBV7-9 combines with J gene TRBJ1-3; TRBD1 aligns across 7 bases. The J segment lost 4 bases and the V segment lost 4 bases, leaving 4 bases of the junction unmatched. The CDR3 is 14 amino acids. Germline V gene data show CDR1 as SEHNR and CDR2 as FQNEAQ (reference sequence). CDR3: CASSSPDRGNTIYF. Written as DNA, the CDR3 is TGTGCCAGCAGCTCCCCGGACAGGGGAAACACCATATATTTT.

This clone turned up a few times. The chain links TRBV2 to TRBJ1-2; D gene ambiguous. This CDR3 region has 13 residues. In germline, CDR1 is SNHLY, CDR2 FYNNEI. V lost 6 bases and J lost 6, with 14 bases in between. In DNA, the CDR3 is TGTGCCAGCAGAGAATCACCGGCGGATGGCTACACCTTC. The encoded protein is CASRESPADGYTF.

This chain joins TRBV11-3 and TRBJ1-1; a weak D match, TRBD1 (5 bases). V lost 5 bases, J lost 0 bases, and 16 bases lay in between. CDR1 SGHNT and CDR2 YENEEA come from the germline V gene. This CDR3 spans 16 amino acids. CDR3 sequence reads: CASSPATATMNTEAFF. The CDR3 coding sequence is TGTGCCAGCAGCCCAGCGACAGCTACAATGAACACTGAAGCTTTCTTT. The full variable domain, completed using reference TRBV11-3 and TRBJ1-1, is EAGVVQSPRYKIIEKKQPVAFWCNPISGHNTLYWYLQNLGQGPELLIRYENEEAVDDSQLPKDRFSAERLKGVDSTLKIQPAELGDSAVYLCASSPATATMNTEAFFGQGTRLTVV.